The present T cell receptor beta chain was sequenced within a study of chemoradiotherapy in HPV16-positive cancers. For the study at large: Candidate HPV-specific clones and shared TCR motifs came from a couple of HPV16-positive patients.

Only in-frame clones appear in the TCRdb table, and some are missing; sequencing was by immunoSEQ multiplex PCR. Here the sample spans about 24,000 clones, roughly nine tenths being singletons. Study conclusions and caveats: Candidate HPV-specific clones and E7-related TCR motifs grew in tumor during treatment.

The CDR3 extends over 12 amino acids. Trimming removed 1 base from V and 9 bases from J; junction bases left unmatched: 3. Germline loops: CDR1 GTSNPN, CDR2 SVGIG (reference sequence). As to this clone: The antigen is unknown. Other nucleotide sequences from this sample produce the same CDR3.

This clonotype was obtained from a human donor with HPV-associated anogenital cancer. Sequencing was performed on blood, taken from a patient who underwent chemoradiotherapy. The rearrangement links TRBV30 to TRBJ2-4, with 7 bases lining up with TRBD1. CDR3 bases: TGTGCCTGGAGTGGACAGGGACGCATTCAGTACTTC. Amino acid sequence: CAWSGQGRIQYF.